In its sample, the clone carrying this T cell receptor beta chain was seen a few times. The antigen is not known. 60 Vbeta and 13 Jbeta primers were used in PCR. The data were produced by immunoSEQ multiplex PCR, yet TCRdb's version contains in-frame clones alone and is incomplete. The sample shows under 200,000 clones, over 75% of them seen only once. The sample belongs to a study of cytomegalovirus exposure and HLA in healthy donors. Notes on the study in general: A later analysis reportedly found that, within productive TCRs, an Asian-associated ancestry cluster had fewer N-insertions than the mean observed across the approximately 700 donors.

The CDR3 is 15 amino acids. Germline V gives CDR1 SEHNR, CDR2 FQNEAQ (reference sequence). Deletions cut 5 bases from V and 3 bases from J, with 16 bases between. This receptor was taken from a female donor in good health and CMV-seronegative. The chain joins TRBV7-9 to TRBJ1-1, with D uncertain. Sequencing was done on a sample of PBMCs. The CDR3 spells CASSHPGNRDTEAFF. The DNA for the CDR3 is TGTGCCAGCAGCCACCCCGGGAATAGGGACACTGAAGCTTTCTTT.